This entry lists 29 T cell receptor beta chains sequenced from one sample in a study of glioma-infiltrating T cells. TCR alpha and beta CDR3 regions were amplified from RNA using iRepertoire nested multiplex PCR. TCRdb passed the multiplex PCR reads through MiXCR, listing each CDR3 protein once. Of around 190,000 distinct CDR3 sequences listed, under 55% are singletons. Input material: glioma tissue, nonneoplastic brain tissue, or PBMCs (not recorded which). These receptors originate from a human donor with low-grade glioma or glioblastoma, undergoing nonglioma brain surgery, or in good health (not recorded which).

This clonotype is judged medium-sized. The chain links TRBV20-1 to TRBJ1-4; a weak D match, TRBD1 (5 bases). The CDR3 length is 11 residues. Germline CDR1 DFQATT, CDR2 SNEGSKA (reference sequence). CDR3 coding DNA: TGCAGCGGGACTGCCGATGAAAAACTGTTTTTT. Translating it yields CSGTADEKLFF.

With regard to this clonotype: Germline is not matched at one junction end, which may reflect a read error. The CDR3 DNA reads as TGTGCCAGCAACGGACCCATTGGCACAGGTACGCAGTATTTT. This encodes CASNGPIGTGTQYF. V usage is TRBV12-3 or TRBV12-4 and J usage is TRBJ2-3, with D perhaps TRBD1 (5 bases). This CDR3 has 14 amino acids.

The V and J genes are TRBV11-3 and TRBJ1-1, with D unclear. Germline V gene lookup returns CDR1 SGHNT and CDR2 YENEEA. The length of the CDR3 is 13 residues. With 3 bases removed from V and 3 bases from J, the gap between germline ends came to 8 bases. CDR3 DNA sequence: TGTGCCAGCAGCTTGGGAAGTTACACTGAAGCTTTCTTT. As protein: CASSLGSYTEAFF.

This clonotype was seen many times. The J gene is TRBJ2-2, the V gene TRBV6-1, with no clear D. V shed 5 bases and J shed 4 bases, with 14 bases lying between them. The CDR3 covers 15 residues. Germline lookup yields CDR1 MNHNS and CDR2 SASEGT. CDR3 loop: CASSPTLSGTGELFF. Written as DNA, the CDR3 is TGTGCCAGCAGTCCCACGCTATCGGGCACCGGGGAGCTGTTTTTT.

This clonotype was seen more than once but under ten times. The chain links TRBV7-2 to TRBJ2-5; the D gene is possibly TRBD2 (5 bases). Germline CDR1 is SGHTA and CDR2 is FQGNSA. Trimming left V 5 bases short and J 9 bases short, with 13 bases between. The CDR3 is 12 residues long. CDR3: CASSDPAEAQYF. The CDR3 DNA reads TGTGCCAGCAGCGATCCGGCGGAGGCCCAGTACTTC.

The chain uses TRBV5-1 and TRBJ1-1; D uncertain. Trimming removed 0 bases from V and 0 bases from J, with 9 bases in between. The CDR3 is made up of 15 amino acids. CDR1 is SGHRS and CDR2 is YFSETQ in the germline V gene. The CDR3 DNA is TGCGCCAGCAGCTTGGGTGCGGGCATGAACACTGAAGCTTTCTTT. Residues: CASSLGAGMNTEAFF.

This chain connects TRBV7-2 to TRBJ2-7; perhaps TRBD1 as D (6 bases). Germline V gene sequence: CDR1 SGHTA, CDR2 FQGNSA. The CDR3 is 16 amino acids. V lost 3 bases and J lost 2, with 17 bases in between. The CDR3 sequence: CASSLVASGTPYEQYF. CDR3 bases: TGTGCCAGCAGCTTGGTTGCGTCCGGGACACCCTACGAGCAGTACTTC.

This clonotype was recorded many times. The rearrangement uses TRBV28 and TRBJ2-1; D may correspond to TRBD1 or TRBD2 (5 bases each). V lost 6 bases and J 4 bases, leaving 16 bases between the germline ends. This CDR3 region has 15 residues. Germline CDR1 MDHEN, CDR2 SYDVKM. The CDR3 DNA follows: TGTGCCAGCAGCCGAGGGAATAGACAGTACAATGAGCAGTTCTTC. Translating it yields CASSRGNRQYNEQFF.

The V call is TRBV29-1, the J call TRBJ2-1, with 11 bases aligning to TRBD2. The V gene end was trimmed by 4 bases and the J gene end by 4 bases; junction bases not matched to a gene: 6. The CDR3 length is 15 residues. Germline V gives CDR1 SQVTM, CDR2 ANQGSEA. The CDR3 is CSVGVGTSGYNEQFF. As DNA, the CDR3 is TGCAGCGTTGGAGTTGGGACTAGCGGATACAATGAGCAGTTCTTC.

This clonotype has a count of ten or more. The chain recombines TRBV15 with TRBJ2-1; 7 positions agree with TRBD2. The CDR3 is made up of 15 amino acids. V dropped 0 bases and J dropped 5; count of bases not matched to a gene: 4. Germline CDR1 LNHNV, CDR2 YYDKDF (reference sequence). The CDR3: CATSRDLADNNEQFF. The DNA for the CDR3 is TGTGCCACCAGCAGAGATCTAGCGGACAACAATGAGCAGTTCTTC.

CDR3 coding DNA: TGTGCCAGCAGTGATACCGGGACAGAAGACGAGCAGTACTTC. It yields the protein CASSDTGTEDEQYF. The chain links TRBV6-1 to TRBJ2-7; 7 nucleotides agree with TRBD1. J was trimmed by 5 bases and V by 3 bases; bases with no gene match: 7. The CDR3 is 14 residues long. Germline CDR1 MNHNS, CDR2 SASEGT.

This clonotype was recorded many times. The chain joins TRBV7-9 to TRBJ1-1, with 7 positions matching TRBD1. V gave up 2 bases and J gave up 4 bases; unmatched junction bases: 7. CDR1 is SEHNR, CDR2 FQNEAQ, per germline (reference sequence). The CDR3 spans 15 residues. The CDR3 region has the DNA TGTGCCAGCAGCTTAAGACAGGGCGGATTCACTGAAGCTTTCTTT. It yields the protein CASSLRQGGFTEAFF.

The chain links TRBV12-3 or TRBV12-4 to TRBJ2-5, with D possibly being TRBD1 or TRBD2 (6 bases each). Trimming removed 7 bases at V and 2 bases at J, with 20 bases between. The CDR3 consists of 16 residues. The DNA of the CDR3 is TGTGCCAGCACCAAGGGGGGAGCCGCTACTCAAGAGACCCAGTACTTC. This codes for CASTKGGAATQETQYF.

This clonotype showed up just a few times. The CDR3 DNA reads TGTGCCATCAGTGAGCCCTTGACAGGGGGGGCCGGCGAGCAGTACTTC. The encoded protein is CAISEPLTGGAGEQYF. The chain is built from TRBV10-3 and TRBJ2-7; 9 nucleotides line up with TRBD1. This CDR3 is built from 16 residues. The J segment lost 6 bases and the V segment lost 2 bases, leaving 11 bases of the junction unmatched. Germline V CDR1 and CDR2: ENHRY, SYGVKD.

At least ten counts were recorded for this clonotype. The genes are TRBV2 and TRBJ2-1; 14 bases fit TRBD2. The germline CDR1 and CDR2 sequences are SNHLY and FYNNEI. The J segment lost 2 bases and the V segment lost 6 bases, leaving 0 bases of the junction unmatched. The CDR3 is 15 amino acids. The CDR3 region has the DNA TGTGCCAGCAGGGGACTAGCGGGGGCCTACAATGAGCAGTTCTTC. As protein: CASRGLAGAYNEQFF.

This clonotype occurred many times. This chain connects TRBV6-6 to TRBJ2-1, with 7 nucleotides matching TRBD2. After removal of 0 bases from V and 7 bases from J, the junction contained 12 bases not matched to a gene. The CDR3 runs to 17 residues. Germline V CDR1 and CDR2: MNHNY, SVGAGI (reference sequence). Here the CDR3 reads CASSYSGGILSVNEQFF. CDR3 bases: TGTGCCAGCAGTTACTCGGGGGGGATCCTTAGTGTTAATGAGCAGTTCTTC.

This clonotype appeared many times. J is TRBJ2-7 and V is TRBV20-1; maybe TRBD2 (6 bases). The CDR3 covers 12 residues. Germline CDR1 reads DFQATT; CDR2 reads SNEGSKA (reference sequence). V lost 2 bases, J lost 3 bases, and 8 bases lay in between. CDR3 amino acids: CSARFGSYEQYF. CDR3 coding DNA: TGCAGTGCTAGATTCGGGAGCTACGAGCAGTACTTC.

This clonotype was picked up many times. The rearrangement links TRBV6-1 to TRBJ1-1; perhaps TRBD1 as D (5 bases). The CDR3 is 13 residues long. Looked up from germline, CDR1 is MNHNS and CDR2 is SASEGT. Trimming removed 6 bases at V and 4 bases at J, with 12 bases between. The CDR3 sequence is CASRSGGGTEAFF. The CDR3 region has the DNA TGTGCCAGCAGGTCCGGGGGAGGCACTGAAGCTTTCTTT.

This clonotype was observed a few times. A single base separates this from a much larger clone, so it may be a read error. The CDR3 coding sequence is TGTGCCAGCAGCTTAATGACCGAGGCTTTCTTT. Translated: CASSLMTEAFF. The chain has TRBV11-2 and TRBJ1-1; D unclear. Germline CDR1 reads SGHAT; CDR2 reads FQNNGV. Trimming removed 2 bases from V and 11 bases from J, with 9 bases in between. This CDR3 is 11 amino acids long. The full variable domain, in which reference TRBV11-2 and TRBJ1-1 provide the parts outside the CDR3, is EAGVAQSPRYKIIEKRQSVAFWCNPISGHATLYWYQQILGQGPKLLIQFQNNGVVDDSQLPKDRFSAERLKGVDSTLKIQPAKLEDSAVYLCASSLMTEAFFGQGTRLTVV.

This clonotype was observed a few times. This chain links TRBV7-9 with TRBJ2-7; TRBD2 is a possible D gene (5 bases). CDR1 SEHNR and CDR2 FQNEAQ come from the germline V gene (reference sequence). This CDR3 is 12 amino acids long. Trimming took 0 bases from V and 7 from J, leaving 7 bases between them. This CDR3 reads CASSLAGGEQYF. The CDR3 DNA sequence: TGTGCCAGCAGCTTAGCCGGAGGTGAGCAGTACTTC.

This chain connects TRBV7-2 to TRBJ2-7; D is ambiguous. This CDR3 spans 14 amino acids. The germline V and J ends were trimmed by 3 bases and 2 bases, with 11 bases remaining between them. Germline assignment: CDR1 SGHTA and CDR2 FQGNSA. DNA of the CDR3: TGTGCCAGCAGCTTTAAGGACGACACCTACGAGCAGTACTTC. This gives the protein CASSFKDDTYEQYF.

This clonotype appeared many times. The J gene is TRBJ2-5, the V gene TRBV6-1; D remains ambiguous. V lost 5 bases and J 4 bases, leaving 17 bases between the germline ends. The CDR3 has 15 amino acids. Germline CDR1 MNHNS, CDR2 SASEGT. CDR3 DNA sequence: TGTGCCAGCAGTAAAGACCCAACGTGGGGAGAGACCCAGTACTTC. As protein: CASSKDPTWGETQYF.

Many counts were recorded for this clonotype. The chain couples TRBV20-1 to TRBJ2-3, with a weak D call TRBD1 (5 bases). CDR1 and CDR2 from the germline V gene are DFQATT and SNEGSKA (reference sequence). The CDR3 is 13 amino acids. The CDR3, as DNA: TGCTTACCCTGGGCCGCCGGGCAGGGTACGCAGTATTTT. This sequence encodes CLPWAAGQGTQYF.

Of note for this clonotype: A much more abundant neighbour one base away suggests this may be a read error. V and J are TRBV7-2 and TRBJ2-1; possible D gene TRBD2, 5 bases. The CDR3 is made up of 14 amino acids. The germline V and J ends were trimmed by 5 bases and 16 bases, with 24 bases remaining between them. Germline V CDR1 and CDR2: SGHTA, FQGNSA. The CDR3 loop is CASSLGSDLGIKFF. The CDR3 nucleotides read TGTGCCAGCAGCCTTGGGTCGGACTTAGGGATCAAATTCTTC.

The rearrangement uses TRBV12-3 or TRBV12-4 and TRBJ2-5; no clear D. Trimming left V 6 bases short and J 1 base short, with 9 bases between. CDR3 length: 13 amino acids. CDR3 nucleotides: TGTGCCAGCAGCCCCGAGGTCCAAGAGACCCAGTACTTC. It is translated as CASSPEVQETQYF.

Many counts were recorded for this clonotype. V is TRBV20-1 and J is TRBJ1-2, with TRBD1 matching over 8 bases. The CDR3 sequence is 13 residues long. The junction had 8 bases not matched to a gene; V was cut back by 5 bases and J by 6 bases. Germline assignment: CDR1 DFQATT and CDR2 SNEGSKA (reference sequence). The CDR3 nucleotides read TGCAGTGCTCCCAAGGACAGGGCCAATGGCTACACCTTC. Amino acids: CSAPKDRANGYTF.

This clonotype occurred many times. The chain combines TRBV12-3 or TRBV12-4 with TRBJ1-5; perhaps TRBD1 as D (5 bases). V was cut by 2 bases and J by 0 bases, with 11 bases left in between. CDR3 length equals 16 residues. CDR3 sequence: CASSLRWDLSNQPQHF. As DNA, the CDR3 is TGTGCCAGCAGTTTACGGTGGGACCTTAGCAATCAGCCCCAGCATTTT.

This clonotype appeared many times. The chain couples TRBV6-1 to TRBJ2-7; 15 bases map to TRBD2. This CDR3 spans 15 amino acids. Germline CDR1 MNHNS, CDR2 SASEGT. The J segment lost 4 bases and the V segment lost 9 bases, leaving 7 bases of the junction unmatched. This CDR3 reads CASSPGLAGGYEQYF. CDR3 DNA sequence: TGTGCCAGTTCCCCGGGACTAGCGGGAGGATACGAGCAGTACTTC.

This clonotype occurred many times. The chain couples TRBV20-1 to TRBJ1-5, with D possibly matching TRBD1 (6 bases). CDR1 DFQATT and CDR2 SNEGSKA come from the germline V gene (reference sequence). The CDR3 spans 14 residues. Trimming removed 4 bases from V and 3 bases from J, with 13 bases in between. The CDR3 region is CSAKAGAPNQPQHF. CDR3 DNA: TGCAGTGCTAAAGCAGGGGCGCCCAATCAGCCCCAGCATTTT.